This T cell receptor beta chain was sequenced during a study of CD8 T cells in ankylosing spondylitis. General study points: Some motif variants were previously reported in reactive arthritis synovial fluid and blood. Enrichment of disease-linked clones was reportedly significant in matched ankylosing spondylitis synovial fluid. About 8 highly homologous variants made up a TCR beta motif, and this motif appeared characteristic of ankylosing spondylitis blood.

Libraries of TCR beta came from quantitative 5'-RACE with molecular barcodes. TCRdb passed the 5' RACE reads through MiXCR, listing each CDR3 protein once. This sample has 250,000 to 300,000 distinct CDR3 sequences; around 20% occur once, and the top ten carry 7.8%. This clonotype was counted only a few times. Its cognate antigen is unknown. CDR1 is SGHRS, CDR2 YFSETQ, per germline. V dropped 4 bases and J dropped 1 base, with 14 bases sitting between them. The CDR3 sequence is 15 residues long. The chain employs TRBV5-1 and TRBJ2-5, with D perhaps TRBD1 or TRBD2 (5 bases each). Sequencing was carried out using blood, either unsorted or a sorted T cell fraction (not recorded which). This clonotype was obtained from a male donor with ankylosing spondylitis or in good health (not recorded which). The CDR3 sequence is CASSPEGLTQETQYF. As DNA, the CDR3 is TGCGCCAGCAGCCCCGAGGGGTTGACCCAAGAGACCCAGTACTTC.